This TCR beta chain derives from a study of response to subunit inactivated influenza vaccine. Study-wide points: Researchers suggested that each seasonal influenza vaccination recruits few new T cells.

At least ten counts were recorded for this clonotype. Its specificity is unknown. MiXCR, run by TCRdb on the RT-PCR reads, gives a single entry per CDR3 protein. The sample lists roughly 650,000 distinct CDR3 sequences; about 14% were seen once. CDR3 length: 11 residues. The V gene lost 1 base and the J gene lost 5 bases, with 3 bases spanning the gap. The germline V gene has CDR1 DFQATT and CDR2 SNEGSKA (reference sequence). The TCR was taken from a man aged 45 to 65 who received an inactivated influenza vaccine. The rearrangement links TRBV20-1 to TRBJ2-1; unclear D gene. The sample here was PBMCs from blood, taken roughly 2 weeks before vaccination. CDR3 region: CSARGDNEQFF. The CDR3 DNA sequence: TGCAGTGCTAGAGGTGACAATGAGCAGTTCTTC.